These 16 T cell receptor beta chains came from one sample sequenced in a study of vaccination and CD4 T cells after COVID-19. These receptors have no identified antigens. The Oncomine TCR Beta short-read assay was what sequenced the DNA obtained from cultured CD4+ T cells. From the PCR reads, TCRdb called clonotypes with MiXCR, one entry per CDR3 protein. This table has 21,000 or so distinct CDR3 sequences, nearly 55% appearing once. Treatment denoted: approximately nine-day PBMC culture with coronavirus spike peptide pools or control peptides (ViraFEST assay). Material for sequencing was CD4+ T cells from blood, cultured in vitro. The receptors were gathered from a human donor who had recovered from COVID-19.

The chain has TRBV5-1 and TRBJ1-1, with 9 bases identical to TRBD1. J lost 0 bases, V lost 3 bases, and 6 bases had no gene match. The CDR3 length is 16 residues. Germline CDR1 reads SGHRS; CDR2 reads YFSETQ. CDR3 coding DNA: TGCGCCAGCAGCTGGACGGGACAGGGAATGAACACTGAAGCTTTCTTT. It codes for CASSWTGQGMNTEAFF.

This clonotype was counted between two and nine times. This chain uses TRBV20-1 with TRBJ2-2; 15 bases are a match to TRBD2. The V and J ends lost 6 bases and 5 bases, in that order; junction bases with no gene match: 4. Germline assignment: CDR1 DFQATT and CDR2 SNEGSKA (reference sequence). The CDR3 loop spans 15 amino acids. This CDR3 is CSARTSGRGTGELFF. DNA for the CDR3: TGCAGTGCGCGGACTAGCGGGAGGGGTACCGGGGAGCTGTTTTTT.

The V gene is TRBV4-2, the J gene TRBJ2-1; 8 bases fit TRBD2. The V gene end was trimmed by 0 bases and the J gene end by 5 bases; junction bases not matched to a gene: 6. The CDR3 has 16 amino acids. Germline CDR1 and CDR2: LGHNA and YNFKEQ. DNA of the CDR3: TGTGCCAGCAGCCAAGACATAACGGGAGGGAACAATGAGCAGTTCTTC. The encoded protein is CASSQDITGGNNEQFF.

The chain links TRBV5-1 to TRBJ2-2; TRBD1 matches at 8 bases. Trimming took 0 bases from V and 5 from J; bases not matched to a gene: 6. The CDR3 length is 16 residues. Germline V CDR1 and CDR2: SGHRS, YFSETQ. DNA of the CDR3: TGCGCCAGCAGCTTGGCCCCGACAGGGGTTACCGGGGAGCTGTTTTTT. Amino acid sequence: CASSLAPTGVTGELFF.

V usage is TRBV2 and J usage is TRBJ1-4; 8 nucleotides match TRBD1. The CDR3 has 15 amino acids. V was clipped by 10 bases and J by 0 bases; unmatched bases: 7. CDR1 SNHLY and CDR2 FYNNEI come from the germline V gene. Here the CDR3 DNA reads TGTGCCACGGTCCAGGGGGCGGCAACTAATGAAAAACTGTTTTTT. This sequence encodes CATVQGAATNEKLFF.

The rearrangement links TRBV20-1 to TRBJ2-5; 8 bases match TRBD1. Germline CDR1 and CDR2: DFQATT and SNEGSKA (reference sequence). V dropped 2 bases and J dropped 1; count of bases not matched to a gene: 15. This CDR3 contains 18 residues. The CDR3 DNA sequence: TGCAGTGCTAGACTAGAGAAGGGCGGGACAGGACCCCAAGAGACCCAGTACTTC. Residues: CSARLEKGGTGPQETQYF.

The chain joins TRBV4-2 to TRBJ2-7; no clear D gene. V was cut by 4 bases and J by 3 bases, with 13 bases left in between. Germline CDR1 and CDR2: LGHNA and YNFKEQ. The length of the CDR3 is 14 residues. The CDR3 DNA sequence: TGTGCCAGCAGCCCCCAATACGACAACTACGAGCAGTACTTC. Translation: CASSPQYDNYEQYF.

This chain connects TRBV6-1 to TRBJ1-5, with TRBD1 matching 7 bases. V lost 2 bases, J lost 3 bases, and 4 bases stayed unmatched. Germline loops: CDR1 MNHNS, CDR2 SASEGT. This CDR3 contains 15 residues. CDR3 DNA: TGTGCCAGCAGTGAACAAGACAGGGCCAATCAGCCCCAGCATTTT. The encoded protein is CASSEQDRANQPQHF.

This sequence joins TRBV14 and TRBJ1-2, with a tentative D call TRBD1 (5 bases). CDR1 SGHDN and CDR2 FVKESK come from the germline V gene. Trimming pared 3 bases from V and 3 bases from J, leaving 8 bases between. The CDR3 is 13 amino acids. The CDR3 region is CASSHRADYGYTF. Here the CDR3 DNA reads TGTGCCAGCAGCCACAGGGCCGACTATGGCTACACCTTC.

CDR3 sequence: CASSQGLGQPQHF. The CDR3 DNA is TGTGCCAGTAGTCAGGGTCTGGGTCAGCCCCAGCATTTT. This rearrangement joins TRBV19 to TRBJ1-5; a possible D gene is TRBD1 (5 bases). This CDR3 is built from 13 residues. V gave up 5 bases and J gave up 6 bases, with 11 bases separating them. Germline V gives CDR1 LNHDA, CDR2 SQIVND (reference sequence).

The chain recombines TRBV2 with TRBJ2-1; D unresolved. The V end lost 2 bases, the J end lost 0 bases, and 11 bases lay between the germline ends. The CDR3 length is 16 residues. Looked up from germline, CDR1 is SNHLY and CDR2 is FYNNEI. CDR3 sequence: CASSEMGGSSYNEQFF. CDR3 coding DNA: TGTGCCAGCAGTGAAATGGGCGGAAGCTCCTACAATGAGCAGTTCTTC.

The chain has TRBV20-1 and TRBJ1-5; no clear D. CDR3 size: 16 residues. Germline CDR1 is DFQATT and CDR2 is SNEGSKA (reference sequence). V was pared by 3 bases and J by 6 bases, with 21 bases between. In nucleotides, the CDR3 is TGCAGTGCTAGGGGGTTAGGGCAGAGCACCTTTCAGCCCCAGCATTTT. It specifies CSARGLGQSTFQPQHF.

This clonotype was observed a few times. Here the CDR3 reads CASIITPLNTEAFF. The CDR3 DNA sequence: TGTGCCAGCATCATCACACCCTTGAACACTGAAGCTTTCTTT. V is TRBV2 and J is TRBJ1-1; no reliable D call. Trimming took off 7 bases at V and 0 bases at J, with 12 bases between the two ends. The CDR3 sequence is 14 residues long. Germline-derived CDR1 and CDR2 are SNHLY and FYNNEI.

The chain joins TRBV11-3 to TRBJ2-1; unclear D gene. This CDR3 is built from 13 residues. Between the trimmed V and J ends, which lost 1 base and 2 bases, there was a span of 3 bases. From germline, CDR1 is SGHNT and CDR2 YENEEA. CDR3 sequence reads: CASSLGPYNEQFF. The CDR3 nucleotides read TGTGCCAGCAGCTTAGGCCCCTACAATGAGCAGTTCTTC.

This chain connects TRBV2 to TRBJ2-3; D may be TRBD1 or TRBD2 (6 bases each). The germline V gene has CDR1 SNHLY and CDR2 FYNNEI. V was shortened by 4 bases and J by 3 bases, with 14 bases between the two germline ends. CDR3 length: 15 residues. The CDR3, as DNA: TGTGCCAGCAGTGGTAGGGGGGTAGAGACAGATACGCAGTATTTT. Its translation: CASSGRGVETDTQYF.

V usage is TRBV7-9 and J usage is TRBJ1-4; D not resolved. Germline V gives CDR1 SEHNR, CDR2 FQNEAQ (reference sequence). V lost 2 bases, J lost 8 bases, and 12 bases lay in between. The CDR3 length is 14 residues. For the CDR3, the DNA is TGTGCCAGCAGCTTATACGGTTCGGGGGAAAAACTGTTTTTT. Encoded protein: CASSLYGSGEKLFF.